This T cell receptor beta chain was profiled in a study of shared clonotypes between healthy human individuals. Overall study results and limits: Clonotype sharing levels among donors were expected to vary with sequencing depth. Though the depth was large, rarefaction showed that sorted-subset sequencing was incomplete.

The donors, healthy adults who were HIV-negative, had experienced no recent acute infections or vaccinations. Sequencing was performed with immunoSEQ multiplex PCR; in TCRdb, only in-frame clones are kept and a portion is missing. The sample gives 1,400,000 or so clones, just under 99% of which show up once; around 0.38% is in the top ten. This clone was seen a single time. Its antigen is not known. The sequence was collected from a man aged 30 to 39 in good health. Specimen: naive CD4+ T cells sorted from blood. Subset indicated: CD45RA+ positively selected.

The chain's CDR3 is CASSPPSRTETQYF. Here the CDR3 DNA reads TGTGCCAGCTCACCACCTTCTCGGACGGAGACCCAGTACTTC. This chain uses TRBV18 with TRBJ2-5; D is uncertain. Germline CDR1 is KGHSH and CDR2 is LQKENI. The CDR3 consists of 14 residues. V gave up 0 bases and J gave up 5 bases, with 10 bases separating them.